The present T cell receptor (beta chain) was sequenced within a study of beta chain features in type 1 diabetes. Study context: When patients were set against healthy donors, age, gender and cell yields were similar. Study-level findings and limits: TCRB CDR3 length was moderately but significantly reduced in all four CD4+ subsets of Type 1 diabetes patients. Lower insertion and higher deletion counts appeared at VDJ junctions in type 1 diabetes patients.

Germline V gene data show CDR1 as SNHLY and CDR2 as FYNNEI. Trimming stripped 2 bases from V and 0 bases from J, with 8 bases between. The CDR3 has 15 amino acids. Sampling consisted of one heparinised blood draw per donor, averaging about 116 mL. As every portion of the isolated RNA was reverse transcribed, the sequencing read expressed TCRB transcripts. Assay used: immunoSEQ multiplex PCR; TCRdb lists only in-frame clones, some missing. The profile shows 500,000 to 800,000 clones, under 15% of them singletons. As to this clone: The antigen is unknown.

What was sequenced was naive CD4+ T cells from blood. This sequence joins TRBV2 and TRBJ2-1, with D tentatively TRBD1 (6 bases). This TCR came from a man in his thirties or forties with type 1 diabetes. The CDR3: CASSERGNSYNEQFF. The CDR3 region has the DNA TGTGCCAGCAGTGAAAGGGGGAACTCCTACAATGAGCAGTTCTTC.